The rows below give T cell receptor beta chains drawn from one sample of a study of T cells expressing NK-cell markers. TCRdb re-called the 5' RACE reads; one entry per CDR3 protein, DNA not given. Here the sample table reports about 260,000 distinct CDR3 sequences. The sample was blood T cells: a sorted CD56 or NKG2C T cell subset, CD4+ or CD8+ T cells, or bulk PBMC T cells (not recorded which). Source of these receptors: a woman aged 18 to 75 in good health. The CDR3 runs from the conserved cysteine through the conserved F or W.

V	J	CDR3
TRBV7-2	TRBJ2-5	CASSWGREETQYF
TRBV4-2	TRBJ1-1	CASSHPQGWDTEAFF
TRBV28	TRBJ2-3	CASRRAGVPDTQYF
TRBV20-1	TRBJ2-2	CSAASTSGRTGELFF
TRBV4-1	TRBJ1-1	CASSQVGTNTEAFF
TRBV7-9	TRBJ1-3	CASSPDRQLTTIYF
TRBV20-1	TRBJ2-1	CSARRQGANNEQFF
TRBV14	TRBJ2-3	CASSPQGLRTDTQYF
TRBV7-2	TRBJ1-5	CASSLEGRSGGQPQHF
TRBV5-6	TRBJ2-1	CASSLPGGAHNEQFF
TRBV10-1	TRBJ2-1	CASAGQLYNEQFF
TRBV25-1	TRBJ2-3	CASSNTGGAADTQYF
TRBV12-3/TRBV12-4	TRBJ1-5	CASSLWGISNQPQHF
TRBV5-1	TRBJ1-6	CASSLAGYSPLHF
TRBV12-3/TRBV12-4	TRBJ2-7	CASSRNDRNYYEQYF
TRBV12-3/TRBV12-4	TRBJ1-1	CASGTDLNTEAFF
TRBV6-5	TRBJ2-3	CASKTPDTQYF
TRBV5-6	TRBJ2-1	CASSLGTVYNEQFF
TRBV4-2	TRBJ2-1	CASSQDQSGVSSYNEQFF
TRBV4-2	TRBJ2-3	CASSQESLSGTQYF
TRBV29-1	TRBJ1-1	CSFRAGSGDTEAFF
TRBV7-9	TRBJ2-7	CASSPHEVDYEQYF
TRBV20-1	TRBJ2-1	CSGGGSYNEQFF
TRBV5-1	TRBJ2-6	CASSLSPQGGMANVLTF
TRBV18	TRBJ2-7	CASSPGPRLEQYF
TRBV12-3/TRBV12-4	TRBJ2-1	CASSLAPGRLRNEQFF
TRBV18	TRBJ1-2	CASSPRGQGNYGYTF
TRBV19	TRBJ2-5	CASSDGGSRETQYF
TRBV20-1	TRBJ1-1	CSARSMAGLTEAFF
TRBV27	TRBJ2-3	CATGRSRVDTQYF
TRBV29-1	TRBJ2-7	CSVSGRAFEQYF
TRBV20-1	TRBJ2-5	CSAPPGTSGGETQYF
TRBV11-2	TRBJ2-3	CASSDSDRKSTDTQYF
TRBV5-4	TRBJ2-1	CASSLRTGTYNEQFF
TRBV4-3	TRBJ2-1	CASSPRTSGPRLFF
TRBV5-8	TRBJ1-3	CASNQGVGNTIYF
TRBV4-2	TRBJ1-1	CASSRIQTGDDAFF